The sequence of this T cell receptor beta chain was determined in a study of T cell repertoires in cytomegalovirus infection. Between the trimmed V and J ends, which lost 4 bases and 3 bases, there was a span of 10 bases. Germline V gives CDR1 SQVTM, CDR2 ANQGSEA. The CDR3 sequence is 13 residues long. This clonotype has ten or more counts. Its specificity is unknown. TCRdb re-called the reads with MiXCR, one entry per CDR3 protein. In the table there are roughly 200,000 distinct CDR3 sequences, roughly 9% of which are singletons. Notes on the study in general: HLA-C-restricted CMV clonotypes gave the most frequent clonotype in two of eight donors.

This receptor was taken from a human donor in good health (CMV status not recorded). Some clones in this sample may be carry-over from other donors' samples. The sequenced sample was PBMCs. The J gene is TRBJ1-5, the V gene TRBV29-1; maybe TRBD1 (5 bases). Written as DNA, the CDR3 is TGCAGCGTTGGGGCAGGGTCCAATCAGCCCCAGCATTTT. It is translated as CSVGAGSNQPQHF.